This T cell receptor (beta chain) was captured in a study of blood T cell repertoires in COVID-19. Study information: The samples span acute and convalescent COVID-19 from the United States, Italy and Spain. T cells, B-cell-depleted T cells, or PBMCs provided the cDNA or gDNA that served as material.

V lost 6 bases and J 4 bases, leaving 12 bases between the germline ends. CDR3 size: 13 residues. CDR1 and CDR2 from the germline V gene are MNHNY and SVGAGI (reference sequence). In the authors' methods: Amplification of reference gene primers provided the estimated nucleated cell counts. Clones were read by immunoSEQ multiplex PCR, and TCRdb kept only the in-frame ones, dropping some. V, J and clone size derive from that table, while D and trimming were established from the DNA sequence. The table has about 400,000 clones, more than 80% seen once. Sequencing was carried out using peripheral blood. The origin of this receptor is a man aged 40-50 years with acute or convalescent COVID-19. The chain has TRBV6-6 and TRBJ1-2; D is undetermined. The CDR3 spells CASSPQSLYGYTF. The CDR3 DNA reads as TGTGCCAGCAGCCCTCAGTCCCTCTATGGCTACACCTTC.